A selection of T cell receptor beta chains follows, all from one sample in a study of response to subunit inactivated influenza vaccine. MiXCR, applied by TCRdb to the RT-PCR reads, yields one record per CDR3 protein. Of hundreds of thousands of distinct CDR3 sequences in the sample, about 15% were seen once. Sequencing was performed on PBMCs from blood, taken around 15 days before vaccination. The origin of the receptors is a man between 50 and 59 years old who received an inactivated influenza vaccine. CDR3s include the opening cysteine and the closing phenylalanine or tryptophan.

CASSDPIGTEYNEQFF	TRBV12-3/TRBV12-4	TRBJ2-1
CASTTKSDSPLHF	TRBV7-2	TRBJ1-6
CASSVLREQFF	TRBV2	TRBJ2-1
CASSYSQGATGELFF	TRBV6-2/TRBV6-3	TRBJ2-2
CASSLLSPFSYNEQFF	TRBV27	TRBJ2-1
CASSSGQNKNHEKLFF	TRBV7-7	TRBJ1-4
CASSFPGQTEQYF	TRBV7-9	TRBJ2-7
CASSPGRVAFF	TRBV18	TRBJ1-1
CASSLETSGPQETQYF	TRBV7-9	TRBJ2-5
CASSKAGTYEQYF	TRBV7-9	TRBJ2-7
CATTMRGQVNQPQHF	TRBV15	TRBJ1-5
CASSLDGTIQTLHF	TRBV5-1	TRBJ1-6
CASSEGSDSPYEQYF	TRBV2	TRBJ2-7
CASSASGRFLNEQFF	TRBV9	TRBJ2-1
CASSPQRLPPYEQYF	TRBV14	TRBJ2-7
CSGRLAGKETQYF	TRBV29-1	TRBJ2-5
CASRYGQDSPLHF	TRBV5-1	TRBJ1-6
CSASGLAGNYEQYF	TRBV20-1	TRBJ2-7
CASSSTRPGQGRKRTEAFF	TRBV11-2	TRBJ1-1
CASSQDHSLTGELFF	TRBV4-2	TRBJ2-2
CSARAGLAGQAKNIQYF	TRBV20-1	TRBJ2-4
CASSPYRVLAKNIQYF	TRBV12-3/TRBV12-4	TRBJ2-4
CATSREAGSSYEQYF	TRBV15	TRBJ2-7